Listed below are T cell receptor beta chains from one sample, sequenced in a study of Ad26.COV2.S vaccination and SARS-CoV-2 variants. Repertoires were generated with immunoSEQ multiplex PCR, while TCRdb's copy carries only in-frame clones and drops some. The repertoire consists of around 450,000 clones, with 75% to 90% occurring once and the leading ten covering approximately 2.5%. The sequences come from peripheral blood, collected in a trial of Ad26.COV2.S vaccine versus placebo. These receptors all stem from a person aged 18-60 years who received the Ad26.COV2.S COVID-19 vaccine or a placebo. Each CDR3 is given with its conserved first and last residue. D genes are given only for firm matches. Clone size is given for some rows only: seen once, a few or many times, or a class if the clone is expanded.

size | J | D | V | DNA | CDR3
- | TRBJ2-2 | TRBD2 | TRBV7-2 | TGTGCCAGCAGCCCCGGACTAGCGGGGAACACCGGGGAGCTGTTTTTT | CASSPGLAGNTGELFF
- | TRBJ1-6 | TRBD1 | TRBV28 | TGTGCCAGCAGTTTACCCGGGACAGGGGTCTCACCCCTCCACTTT | CASSLPGTGVSPLHF
- | TRBJ1-1 | - | TRBV29-1 | TGCAGCGTTCAGCTTCGGGACTACACTGAAGCTTTCTTT | CSVQLRDYTEAFF
- | TRBJ1-3 | - | TRBV7-9 | TGTGCCAGCAGCTACTTTCCCCCGGGGGACTCTGGAAACACCATATATTTT | CASSYFPPGDSGNTIYF
- | TRBJ2-7 | - | TRBV27 | TGTGCCAGCAGTTTAGGCCCAGGGCTGGGAGAGCAGTACTTC | CASSLGPGLGEQYF
- | TRBJ2-1 | TRBD2 | TRBV5-6 | TGTGCCAGCAGCACGGGGGGTGGGCTAGCGGGGCACAATGAGCAGTTCTTC | CASSTGGGLAGHNEQFF
- | TRBJ1-2 | - | TRBV5-1 | TGCGCCAGCACCGCTGGGGATCCTAACTATGGCTACACCTTC | CASTAGDPNYGYTF
- | TRBJ1-1 | - | TRBV4-1 | TGCGCCAGCAGCACCCGACAGACGACGGAAGCTTTCTTT | CASSTRQTTEAFF
- | TRBJ2-1 | TRBD2 | TRBV10-3 | TGTGCCATCAGCCCAAGGACTAGCGCCTACAATGAGCAGTTCTTC | CAISPRTSAYNEQFF
- | TRBJ1-5 | - | TRBV15 | TGTGCCACCAGCAGAGATTACTCCAATCAGCCCCAGCATTTT | CATSRDYSNQPQHF
- | TRBJ1-1 | - | TRBV7-7 | TGTGCTAGCAGCGTGACAGTGAACACTGAAGCTTTCTTT | CASSVTVNTEAFF
- | TRBJ1-2 | TRBD1 | TRBV2 | TGTGCCAGTAATTACAGGGGGGACTATGGCTACACCTTC | CASNYRGDYGYTF
- | TRBJ2-7 | - | TRBV5-5 | TGTGCCAGCAGCTTTTATCCCCGGGACGAGCAGTACTTC | CASSFYPRDEQYF
- | TRBJ1-2 | TRBD1 | TRBV10-2 | TGCGCCAGCAGTGAAAGACAGGGGCTTAACTATGGCTACACCTTC | CASSERQGLNYGYTF
- | TRBJ2-3 | - | TRBV29-1 | TGCAGCGTTTTGCCCCGCACAGATACGCAGTATTTT | CSVLPRTDTQYF
- | TRBJ2-1 | - | TRBV21-1 | TGTGCCAGCAGCACCGGAGATCTGGGTGAGCAGTTCTTC | CASSTGDLGEQFF
- | TRBJ2-3 | TRBD1 | TRBV2 | TGTGCCAGCAGTGAGGGGGACAGGGCCCCAGATACGCAGTATTTT | CASSEGDRAPDTQYF
- | TRBJ1-1 | - | TRBV2 | TGTGCCAGCAGTACCGCCAGGGAGATCTTCAGCGATGAAGCTTTCTTT | CASSTAREIFSDEAFF
- | TRBJ1-3 | - | TRBV28 | TGTGCCAGCAGTTTATACTCTGGAAACACCATATATTTT | CASSLYSGNTIYF
once | TRBJ2-1 | TRBD2 | TRBV7-2 | TGTGCCAGCAGCTTAGGGGCAGGACTAGAGAACGGTGAGCAGTTCTTC | CASSLGAGLENGEQFF
- | TRBJ1-6 | - | TRBV27 | TGTGCCAGCAGTTTCCACCGGATGGCCCTCCACTTT | CASSFHRMALHF
- | TRBJ2-3 | - | TRBV5-6 | TGTGCCAGCAGCTTGGCTCTCCCCGTCACAGATACGCAGTATTTT | CASSLALPVTDTQYF
once | TRBJ1-1 | - | TRBV7-9 | TGTGCCAGCAGCCAAGCCGCCATGAACACTGAAGCTTTCTTT | CASSQAAMNTEAFF
- | TRBJ1-5 | TRBD1 | TRBV2 | TGTGCCAGCAGAGGGACAGGGAGTCAGCCCCAGCATTTT | CASRGTGSQPQHF
- | TRBJ2-7 | - | TRBV27 | TGTGCCAGCAGTTTATCGCCGGGGGCTGGGTCCTACGAGCAGTACTTC | CASSLSPGAGSYEQYF
- | TRBJ1-1 | - | TRBV11-1 | TGTGCCAGCAGCTTAGCCCAGGGAGGAGCTTTCTTT | CASSLAQGGAFF
- | TRBJ2-5 | - | TRBV6-5 | TGTGCCAGCAGTTACGGGCGCGGAGGGGAGACCCAGTACTTC | CASSYGRGGETQYF
- | TRBJ2-3 | - | TRBV7-6 | TGTGCCAGCAGCTTAGAGGCCCCCGGATACGAGGCGGACACAGATACGCAGTATTTT | CASSLEAPGYEADTDTQYF
- | TRBJ1-1 | TRBD1 | TRBV15 | TGTGCCACCAGCATAGATACAGGGGAAGGATCTGAAGCTTTCTTT | CATSIDTGEGSEAFF
- | TRBJ2-3 | - | TRBV2 | TGTGCCAGCACAATAGAGGCTAGCACAGATACGCAGTATTTT | CASTIEASTDTQYF
- | TRBJ1-2 | - | TRBV5-4 | TGTGCCAGCAGCCCCGGGAGGGGACCTCTAGGAGATGGCTACACCTTC | CASSPGRGPLGDGYTF
- | TRBJ2-7 | - | TRBV5-1 | TGCGCCAGCAGCTTCGCAGGGCCGTCCTACGAGCAGTACTTC | CASSFAGPSYEQYF
- | TRBJ2-3 | - | TRBV2 | TGTGCCAGCAAAGGCAGGTTGGTCACAGATACGCAGTATTTT | CASKGRLVTDTQYF
- | TRBJ2-7 | TRBD1 | TRBV7-2 | TGTGCCAGCAGCCACGACAGGGGCTACGAGCAGTACTTC | CASSHDRGYEQYF
- | TRBJ2-1 | TRBD2 | TRBV7-8 | TGTGCCAGCAGTACCCGACTAGCGGGAGCCTACAATGAGCAGTTCTTC | CASSTRLAGAYNEQFF
- | TRBJ2-2 | TRBD2 | TRBV19 | TGTGCCAGTAGCCCTCGCTTAGCGGGAGTGTATACCGGGGAGCTGTTTTTT | CASSPRLAGVYTGELFF
- | TRBJ1-5 | - | TRBV12-5 | TGTGCTAGTGGTTTGGCCCTCCGCGGACATACCCTCAATCAGCCCCAGCATTTT | CASGLALRGHTLNQPQHF
- | TRBJ2-1 | - | TRBV6-5 | TGTGCCAGCAGTTACCAAGGGGAGCAGTTCTTC | CASSYQGEQFF
- | TRBJ2-7 | - | TRBV29-1 | TGCAGCGTTGGATCTTCCTACGAGCAGTACTTC | CSVGSSYEQYF
once | TRBJ2-1 | TRBD2 | TRBV10-3 | TGTGCCATCAGGACTAGCGGGGGGGGCGAAAACTCCTACAATGAGCAGTTCTTC | CAIRTSGGGENSYNEQFF
- | TRBJ1-1 | - | TRBV4-2 | TGTGCCAGCAGCCAAGAGGGGCTAAGGGGTCGGAGCACTGAAGCTTTCTTT | CASSQEGLRGRSTEAFF
- | TRBJ1-2 | - | TRBV5-1 | TGCGCCAGCAGCTTGGAAAGTTCAGGGTATGGCTACACCTTC | CASSLESSGYGYTF
- | TRBJ1-3 | - | TRBV4-3 | TGCGCCAGCAGCCAGGTCTACGGAGCCGGAAACACCATATATTTT | CASSQVYGAGNTIYF
- | TRBJ2-4 | - | TRBV6-2/TRBV6-3 | TGTGCCAGCAGCCAGGGGGGAAACATTCAGTACTTC | CASSQGGNIQYF
- | TRBJ2-1 | - | TRBV9 | TGTGCCAGCAGCGTTAGCGGCCGCTCCTACAATGAGCAGTTCTTC | CASSVSGRSYNEQFF